These 24 T cell receptor beta chains share one sample of origin, sequenced in a study of blood T cell repertoires in COVID-19. Assay used: immunoSEQ multiplex PCR; TCRdb lists only in-frame clones, some missing. The sample records about 270,000 clones, around 87% being singletons. The sample comprised peripheral blood. The receptors were gathered from a woman aged 45-65 years with acute or convalescent COVID-19.

The chain employs TRBV27 and TRBJ2-3, with TRBD1 as a possible D gene (6 bases). V gave up 2 bases and J gave up 2 bases, with 20 bases separating them. Germline CDR1 and CDR2: MNHEY and SMNVEV (reference sequence). CDR3 size: 18 residues. The CDR3 protein is CASSLAPRTEVFTDTQYF. The CDR3 nucleotides read TGTGCCAGCAGTTTAGCGCCCCGGACAGAGGTATTCACAGATACGCAGTATTTT.

The chain combines TRBV10-2 with TRBJ2-1; maybe TRBD2 (6 bases). The V and J ends lost 7 bases and 7 bases respectively, with 17 bases between them. Germline V gene data show CDR1 as WSHSY and CDR2 as SAAADI. This CDR3 comprises 14 residues. The CDR3, as DNA: TGCGCCAGCACCTACGGGAGAGGGTCAAATGAGCAGTTCTTC. It codes for CASTYGRGSNEQFF.

The chain links TRBV2 to TRBJ1-2, with 8 bases matching TRBD1. The CDR3 is made up of 14 amino acids. V lost 4 bases and J lost 4; bases outside the gene matches: 5. The germline V gene has CDR1 SNHLY and CDR2 FYNNEI. The CDR3 DNA follows: TGTGCCAGCAGTGTCGGCAGGGGGCTCTATGGCTACACCTTC. This codes for CASSVGRGLYGYTF.

J is TRBJ1-1 and V is TRBV30; the D is unclear. V was shortened by 0 bases and J by 1 base, with 15 bases between the two germline ends. The CDR3 contains 16 residues. Germline lookup yields CDR1 GTSNPN and CDR2 SVGIG (reference sequence). CDR3 coding DNA: TGTGCCTGGAGTGTACCCTACCGTAATCCGAACACTGAAGCTTTCTTT. Amino acids: CAWSVPYRNPNTEAFF.

The rearrangement uses TRBV5-1 and TRBJ2-5, with 14 bases identical to TRBD2. V dropped 4 bases and J dropped 4; count of bases not matched to a gene: 9. The CDR3 sequence is 17 residues long. Germline lookup yields CDR1 SGHRS and CDR2 YFSETQ. The CDR3: CASSASGLAGGRETQYF. The CDR3 DNA is TGCGCCAGCAGCGCCAGCGGACTAGCGGGAGGTAGAGAGACCCAGTACTTC.

V and J are TRBV7-3 and TRBJ2-2; 7 bases match TRBD1. The V gene's germline CDR1 is SGHTA and CDR2 FQGTGA. There are 16 residues in the CDR3. V trimming: 5 bases; J trimming: 4 bases; junction bases outside the gene matches: 10. CDR3 amino acids: CASSPRSGTATGELFF. DNA for the CDR3: TGTGCCAGCAGCCCTCGTTCCGGGACAGCCACCGGGGAGCTGTTTTTT.

This chain joins TRBV9 and TRBJ2-1; 8 nucleotides line up with TRBD2. Germline-derived CDR1 and CDR2 are SGDLS and YYNGEE. The CDR3 contains 16 residues. Unmatched junction bases numbered 4, after V lost 0 bases and J lost 2 bases. The CDR3 loop reads CASSVARGGTYNEQFF. The DNA of the CDR3 is TGTGCCAGCAGCGTAGCTCGGGGGGGGACCTACAATGAGCAGTTCTTC.

This clone is a singleton in its sample. This chain connects TRBV28 to TRBJ2-2; D might be TRBD1 (5 bases). Trimming removed 4 bases from V and 0 bases from J, with 18 bases in between. CDR1 MDHEN and CDR2 SYDVKM come from the germline V gene. The CDR3 has 18 residues. The CDR3 reads CASSSPPWGATNTGELFF. The CDR3 DNA reads as TGTGCCAGCAGTTCCCCTCCCTGGGGCGCCACGAACACCGGGGAGCTGTTTTTT.

The rearrangement joins TRBV6-5 to TRBJ1-6; a weak D match, TRBD1 (5 bases). The V end was cut by 7 bases, the J end by 8 bases, with 15 bases between. The CDR3 has 14 residues. Per the germline V gene, CDR1 is MNHEY and CDR2 is SVGAGI. This chain's CDR3 is CASTEQGFHSPLHF. CDR3 DNA: TGTGCCAGCACAGAGCAGGGATTTCATTCACCCCTCCACTTT.

The V gene is TRBV5-1, the J gene TRBJ2-7; TRBD1 agrees at 9 bases. The CDR3 consists of 15 residues. V dropped 4 bases and J dropped 2; count of bases not matched to a gene: 7. From germline, CDR1 is SGHRS and CDR2 YFSETQ. CDR3 bases: TGCGCCAGCAGCCGGGACAGGGTCGGAACCTACGAGCAGTACTTC. Residues: CASSRDRVGTYEQYF.

This rearrangement joins TRBV9 to TRBJ2-3; D is ambiguous. This CDR3 spans 14 amino acids. Per the germline V gene, CDR1 is SGDLS and CDR2 is YYNGEE. The V and J ends lost 0 bases and 2 bases respectively, with 7 bases between them. CDR3 in amino acids: CASSVAYYTDTQYF. The CDR3 DNA sequence: TGTGCCAGCAGCGTAGCTTACTACACAGATACGCAGTATTTT.

The V and J genes are TRBV9 and TRBJ1-2, with D perhaps TRBD1 (5 bases). The CDR3 length is 12 residues. Germline V CDR1 and CDR2: SGDLS, YYNGEE. V was trimmed by 4 bases and J by 8 bases, leaving 12 bases between them. CDR3 sequence reads: CASSFQGDGYTF. CDR3 sequence (DNA): TGTGCCAGCAGCTTTCAGGGTGACGGCTACACCTTC.

The V call is TRBV5-4, the J call TRBJ2-7; D unclear. Germline assignment: CDR1 SGHNT and CDR2 YYREEE (reference sequence). The CDR3 has 14 amino acids. With 2 bases removed from V and 1 base from J, the gap between germline ends came to 10 bases. In nucleotides, the CDR3 is TGTGCCAGCAGCTTTGGAACGCGGTCCTACGAGCAGTACTTC. Translation gives CASSFGTRSYEQYF.

J is TRBJ1-5 and V is TRBV10-2; D is unclear. There are 13 residues in the CDR3. Per germline, CDR1 WSHSY and CDR2 SAAADI. V lost 3 bases to trimming and J lost 3 bases, with 6 bases between them. The CDR3: CASSDTSNQPQHF. The CDR3 bases are TGCGCCAGCAGTGACACTTCCAATCAGCCCCAGCATTTT.

The chain links TRBV9 to TRBJ1-2; a possible D gene is TRBD1 (6 bases). V shed 3 bases and J shed 8 bases, with 11 bases lying between them. This CDR3 is built from 12 residues. Germline CDR1 is SGDLS and CDR2 is YYNGEE. The CDR3 is CASSATRGGYTF. CDR3 coding DNA: TGTGCCAGCAGCGCGACCAGGGGCGGCTACACCTTC.

The chain links TRBV6-2 or TRBV6-3 to TRBJ1-1, with D tentatively TRBD1 (5 bases). Germline CDR1 and CDR2: MNHEY and SVGEGT. V lost 0 bases and J lost 10, with 12 bases in between. The CDR3 totals 13 residues. Here the CDR3 reads CASSYSSGEPAFF. In DNA, the CDR3 is TGTGCCAGCAGTTACTCGTCGGGGGAGCCAGCTTTCTTT.

This clone was found once. V is TRBV5-1 and J is TRBJ2-3; 7 nucleotides align to TRBD1. The CDR3 length is 15 residues. Trimming removed 4 bases from V and 3 bases from J; junction bases left unmatched: 8. Germline CDR1 is SGHRS and CDR2 is YFSETQ. CDR3 loop: CASSTGVRRTDTQYF. For the CDR3, the DNA is TGCGCCAGCAGCACAGGGGTTAGACGAACAGATACGCAGTATTTT.

This chain joins TRBV27 and TRBJ1-1, with D perhaps matching TRBD1 (6 bases). The CDR3 sequence is 17 residues long. Germline assignment: CDR1 MNHEY and CDR2 SMNVEV (reference sequence). The V gene lost 0 bases and the J gene lost 0 bases, with 14 bases spanning the gap. CDR3 nucleotide sequence: TGTGCCAGCAGTTTATCGGAACCAGGGGCTATGAACACTGAAGCTTTCTTT. It specifies CASSLSEPGAMNTEAFF.

For the CDR3, the DNA is TGTGCCAGCAGTTACGCCGGGCCAGGGCAGCCCCAGCATTTT. Its protein is CASSYAGPGQPQHF. The chain couples TRBV6-5 to TRBJ1-5; D might be TRBD1 (5 bases). CDR1 and CDR2 from the germline V gene are MNHEY and SVGAGI. With 2 bases removed from V and 7 bases from J, the gap between germline ends came to 12 bases. This CDR3 has 14 residues.

V gene TRBV29-1 combines with J gene TRBJ1-2, with 7 nucleotides matching TRBD1. V shed 5 bases, J shed 8 bases, and the junction held 8 bases outside the gene matches. The germline gives CDR1 SQVTM, CDR2 ANQGSEA. CDR3 length equals 12 residues. CDR3 protein: CSVTDRIGGYTF. In DNA, the CDR3 is TGCAGCGTTACGGACAGGATTGGAGGCTACACCTTC.

This chain joins TRBV10-3 and TRBJ1-6; D is unclear. There are 14 residues in the CDR3. Germline V gene sequence: CDR1 ENHRY, CDR2 SYGVKD. V was clipped by 10 bases and J by 0 bases, with 10 bases between them. The CDR3 bases are TGTGCCAGCAAAAGGAGCTCCTATAATTCACCCCTCCACTTT. It specifies CASKRSSYNSPLHF.

The chain employs TRBV27 and TRBJ2-1; D remains ambiguous. CDR1 MNHEY and CDR2 SMNVEV come from the germline V gene (reference sequence). This CDR3 is built from 14 residues. The V end lost 3 bases, the J end lost 10 bases, and 16 bases lay between the germline ends. As DNA, the CDR3 is TGTGCCAGCAGTTTCCCCAGCGCCATGGCCGAGCAGTTCTTC. This translates into CASSFPSAMAEQFF.

The V gene is TRBV10-3, the J gene TRBJ2-7; 8 nucleotides align to TRBD1. The J segment lost 2 bases and the V segment lost 2 bases, leaving 5 bases of the junction unmatched. Looked up from germline, CDR1 is ENHRY and CDR2 is SYGVKD. This CDR3 is built from 15 residues. Here the CDR3 DNA reads TGTGCCATCAGTGAGGCCGGACAGGGAGCCTACGAGCAGTACTTC. Translating gives CAISEAGQGAYEQYF.

The rearrangement uses TRBV28 and TRBJ1-2; D gene ambiguous. CDR3 length equals 14 residues. Trimming left V 2 bases short and J 8 bases short, with 15 bases between. Germline CDR1 and CDR2: MDHEN and SYDVKM. CDR3 coding DNA: TGTGCCAGCAGTTTAACGTCCGGGTACCGGGGCTACACCTTC. This gives the protein CASSLTSGYRGYTF.